The 19 T cell receptor beta chains in this list originate from one sample, sequenced in a study of blood T cell repertoires in COVID-19. Profiling relied on immunoSEQ multiplex PCR, and the TCRdb table lists in-frame clones only, not all of them. The sample includes tens of thousands of clones, more than 75% of them seen just once. What was sequenced was peripheral blood. These receptors came from a woman in her sixties with COVID-19, enrolled during active disease.

The rearrangement links TRBV4-1 to TRBJ2-5, with 8 bases fitting TRBD2. Losses at the gene ends were 1 base for V and 5 bases for J; bases not matched to a gene: 6. CDR1 MGHRA and CDR2 YSYEKL come from the germline V gene. This CDR3 region has 15 residues. The CDR3 region has the DNA TGCGCCAGCAGCCAAGTGCAGCGGGAGAAGGAGACCCAGTACTTC. Protein product: CASSQVQREKETQYF.

DNA for the CDR3: TGTGCCAGCAGGACGCGGGGGAGCCACTATGGCTACACCTTC. It translates to CASRTRGSHYGYTF. This rearrangement joins TRBV28 to TRBJ1-2; D might be TRBD1 (5 bases). Trimming removed 6 bases from V and 3 bases from J, with 14 bases in between. The CDR3 is 14 residues long. In germline, CDR1 is MDHEN, CDR2 SYDVKM.

This chain uses TRBV7-9 with TRBJ1-5, with a possible D match to TRBD1 (6 bases). V lost 5 bases and J lost 2, with 13 bases in between. CDR3 length: 15 residues. The germline V gene encodes CDR1 SEHNR and CDR2 FQNEAQ (reference sequence). In nucleotides, the CDR3 is TGTGCCAGCAGCAAAGACAGGTTCGGCAATCAGCCCCAGCATTTT. Protein product: CASSKDRFGNQPQHF.

The sample holds a few counts of this clone. The rearrangement uses TRBV5-5 and TRBJ1-2, with TRBD1 identical over 7 bases. J gave up 2 bases and V 3 bases, and 10 bases lay outside the gene matches. Germline V gene lookup returns CDR1 SGHKS and CDR2 YYEKEE (reference sequence). The CDR3 length is 16 residues. Here the CDR3 reads CASSWTRGQKNYGYTF. The CDR3 DNA reads as TGTGCCAGCAGCTGGACCAGGGGACAGAAAAACTATGGCTACACCTTC. The full variable domain, completed using reference TRBV5-5 and TRBJ1-2, is DAGVTQSPTHLIKTRGQQVTLRCSPISGHKSVSWYQQVLGQGPQFIFQYYEKEERGRGNFPDRFSARQFPNYSSELNVNALLLGDSALYLCASSWTRGQKNYGYTFGSGTRLTVV.

The chain uses TRBV29-1 and TRBJ1-3; D is unresolved. The V and J ends lost 7 bases and 4 bases respectively, with 11 bases between them. Per germline, CDR1 SQVTM and CDR2 ANQGSEA. The length of the CDR3 is 12 residues. CDR3 DNA: TGCAGCGGACGTTGGGCGGGAAACACCATATATTTT. Protein sequence: CSGRWAGNTIYF. The complete variable domain, with remaining parts taken from reference TRBV29-1 and TRBJ1-3, reads SAVISQKPSRDICQRGTSLTIQCQVDSQVTMMFWYRQQPGQSLTLIATANQGSEATYESGFVIDKFPISRPNLTFSTLTVSNMSPEDSSIYLCSGRWAGNTIYFGEGSWLTVV.

The chain uses TRBV27 and TRBJ2-7, with TRBD1 matching 7 bases. Trimming removed 1 base from V and 3 bases from J; junction bases left unmatched: 6. The CDR3 is made up of 15 amino acids. The germline V gene encodes CDR1 MNHEY and CDR2 SMNVEV (reference sequence). The CDR3 region is CASSLFWDSRYEQYF. CDR3 coding DNA: TGTGCCAGCAGTTTATTTTGGGACAGCCGCTACGAGCAGTACTTC.

V usage is TRBV27 and J usage is TRBJ1-5; D uncertain. Germline values: CDR1 MNHEY, CDR2 SMNVEV (reference sequence). Trimming cost V 2 bases and J 1 base, with 9 bases left between them. The CDR3 sequence is 15 residues long. Here the CDR3 reads CASSLRPGSNQPQHF. The CDR3 DNA follows: TGTGCCAGCAGTTTAAGGCCAGGCAGCAATCAGCCCCAGCATTTT.

The table lists this clone with a count of one. V and J are TRBV25-1 and TRBJ1-4, with D maybe TRBD1 (6 bases). This CDR3 has 15 residues. In germline, CDR1 is MGHDK, CDR2 SYGVNS. V lost 1 base, J lost 7 bases, and 13 bases lay in between. CDR3 loop: CASSEWGGSGEKLFF. Here the CDR3 DNA reads TGTGCCAGCAGTGAATGGGGGGGCTCGGGTGAAAAACTGTTTTTT.

The gene calls are TRBV2 and TRBJ1-3; TRBD1 matches at 7 bases. Germline V CDR1 and CDR2: SNHLY, FYNNEI. CDR3 length: 14 residues. V was clipped by 5 bases and J by 4 bases; unmatched bases: 5. Here the CDR3 reads CASSIDRVGNTIYF. The CDR3 DNA sequence: TGTGCCAGCAGTATTGACAGGGTGGGAAACACCATATATTTT.

This clone has just a few counts. The chain uses TRBV29-1 and TRBJ2-7; no reliable D call. Germline V gene data show CDR1 as SQVTM and CDR2 as ANQGSEA. Deletions cut 3 bases from V and 2 bases from J, with 8 bases between. This CDR3 spans 12 amino acids. In DNA form, the CDR3 reads TGCAGCGTTGAGGTACAGCCCTACGAGCAGTACTTC. Encoded protein: CSVEVQPYEQYF.

The chain uses TRBV28 and TRBJ2-1; 8 bases align to TRBD2. This CDR3 has 15 residues. From germline, CDR1 is MDHEN and CDR2 SYDVKM. Trimming cost V 5 bases and J 12 bases; bases outside gene matches: 15. CDR3 bases: TGTGCCAGCAGTATCGGACTTCCTAGCGGGTCGGGGCAGTTCTTC. Translating it yields CASSIGLPSGSGQFF.

The J gene is TRBJ2-1, the V gene TRBV5-4; 9 nucleotides agree with TRBD2. The CDR3 contains 12 residues. With V trimmed by 3 bases and J by 10 bases, 2 bases remained unmatched. Germline values: CDR1 SGHNT, CDR2 YYREEE (reference sequence). For the CDR3, the DNA is TGTGCCAGCAGCTGGACTAGCGACGAGCAGTTCTTC. Residues: CASSWTSDEQFF.

The chain joins TRBV10-1 to TRBJ2-2, with 9 bases matching TRBD2. Germline assignment: CDR1 WNHNN and CDR2 SYGVQD (reference sequence). CDR3 length: 14 amino acids. The junction had 2 bases not matched to a gene; V was cut back by 5 bases and J by 4 bases. CDR3 loop: CASSPSGVTGELFF. The DNA of the CDR3 is TGCGCCAGCAGTCCTAGCGGGGTCACCGGGGAGCTGTTTTTT.

The V call is TRBV28, the J call TRBJ1-4; a weak D match, TRBD1 (6 bases). The CDR3 extends over 13 amino acids. Germline CDR1 and CDR2: MDHEN and SYDVKM. V was trimmed by 6 bases and J by 8 bases, leaving 13 bases between them. This CDR3 is CASSPGGREKLFF. The CDR3 DNA is TGTGCCAGCAGCCCCGGGGGGCGGGAAAAACTGTTTTTT.

The V call is TRBV28, the J call TRBJ1-6; D perhaps matches TRBD1 (6 bases). Trimming stripped 5 bases from V and 0 bases from J, with 17 bases between. Germline V gene lookup returns CDR1 MDHEN and CDR2 SYDVKM. There are 18 residues in the CDR3. In nucleotides, the CDR3 is TGTGCCAGCAGTCCCTTGGGGGCGAGGAGCTCCTATAATTCACCCCTCCACTTT. This encodes CASSPLGARSSYNSPLHF.

This sequence joins TRBV2 and TRBJ1-1, with D perhaps TRBD1 (5 bases). Germline V CDR1 and CDR2: SNHLY, FYNNEI. The CDR3 runs 14 residues. V lost 3 bases, J lost 5 bases, and 13 bases lay in between. This CDR3 reads CASSEQTVGTEAFF. The DNA of the CDR3 is TGTGCCAGCAGTGAGCAGACAGTGGGTACTGAAGCTTTCTTT.

The chain has TRBV18 and TRBJ2-5; 10 bases agree with TRBD1. V trimming: 1 base; J trimming: 5 bases; junction bases outside the gene matches: 13. This CDR3 has 18 residues. CDR1 is KGHSH, CDR2 LQKENI, per germline. The CDR3 sequence is CASSPQIRTGGRGETQYF. CDR3 in DNA: TGTGCCAGCTCACCACAAATTCGGACAGGGGGACGAGGGGAGACCCAGTACTTC.

This sequence joins TRBV10-3 and TRBJ2-3, with D tentatively TRBD2 (6 bases). The V gene's germline CDR1 is ENHRY and CDR2 SYGVKD. The CDR3 runs 14 residues. Trimming took off 3 bases at V and 2 bases at J, with 9 bases between the two ends. For the CDR3, the DNA is TGTGCCATCAGTGACCGGAGGGACACAGATACGCAGTATTTT. It is translated as CAISDRRDTDTQYF.

This chain joins TRBV2 and TRBJ2-5, with 7 positions matching TRBD2. The CDR3 length is 14 residues. CDR1 and CDR2 (germline): SNHLY, FYNNEI. V dropped 7 bases and J dropped 2; count of bases not matched to a gene: 7. CDR3 region: CASNKQRGQETQYF. CDR3 coding DNA: TGTGCCAGCAATAAACAGCGGGGACAAGAGACCCAGTACTTC.